These T cell receptor beta chains were read from a single sample in a study of T-cell memory formation after mild COVID-19. TCRdb passed the 5' RACE reads through MiXCR, listing each CDR3 protein once. Seen here are about 82,000 distinct CDR3 sequences, 13% observed once, and the top ten hold about a quarter. What was sequenced was PBMCs or a T cell subset sorted from them (not recorded which). These receptors were collected from an adult woman who had mild COVID-19 (a few samples of this study predate the infection). Cell type and time point are not known. CDR3s include the opening cysteine and the closing phenylalanine or tryptophan. Each record gives: V gene, clone size, D gene, J gene, CDR3 protein, CDR3 DNA. The D gene is left open where the match is weak. Clone sizes are given selectively: once, few, many, or a class where the clone is expanded.

TRBV4-3,.,TRBD2,TRBJ2-7,CASSQEPGLAREQYF,TGCGCCAGCAGCCAAGAACCGGGACTAGCGAGAGAGCAGTACTTC
TRBV7-9,few,.,TRBJ2-1,CASSLWGDVYNEQFF,TGTGCCAGCAGCTTATGGGGGGACGTGTACAATGAGCAGTTCTTC
TRBV7-9,few,.,TRBJ1-1,CASSLLGAPSHTEAFF,TGTGCCAGCAGCTTACTGGGCGCCCCGAGCCACACTGAAGCTTTCTTT
TRBV7-9,many,.,TRBJ2-7,CASSSGNSYEQYF,TGTGCCAGCAGCTCAGGGAACTCCTACGAGCAGTACTTC
TRBV7-9,few,TRBD2,TRBJ2-7,CASSSPGTSGSTEQYF,TGTGCCAGCAGCTCCCCTGGGACTAGCGGGAGTACCGAGCAGTACTTC
TRBV12-3/TRBV12-4,many,.,TRBJ2-7,CASSPPSVEQYF,TGTGCCAGCAGTCCCCCTTCGGTCGAGCAGTACTTC
TRBV15,.,.,TRBJ1-1,CATSPGVGTEAFF,TGTGCCACCAGCCCTGGGGTGGGAACTGAAGCTTTCTTT
TRBV4-2,.,.,TRBJ2-7,CASSQGVEQYF,TGTGCCAGCAGCCAAGGGGTCGAGCAGTACTTC
TRBV7-6,.,TRBD1,TRBJ1-1,CASSLPPGQGNTEAFF,TGTGCCAGCAGCTTACCTCCGGGACAGGGGAACACTGAAGCTTTCTTT
TRBV15,.,TRBD1,TRBJ1-5,CATSRPQGGQPQHF,TGTGCCACCAGCAGACCACAGGGGGGTCAGCCCCAGCATTTT
TRBV7-9,.,.,TRBJ2-5,CASSFNTAFQETQYF,TGTGCCAGCAGCTTTAATACTGCTTTTCAAGAGACCCAGTACTTC
TRBV5-1,.,TRBD2,TRBJ2-1,CASSLEQETPGLAGIGAYNEQFF,TGCGCCAGCAGCTTGGAACAGGAGACCCCGGGACTAGCGGGGATTGGGGCCTACAATGAGCAGTTCTTC
TRBV13,.,.,TRBJ2-7,CASSLGGQGSSYEQYF,TGTGCCAGCAGCTTAGGGGGGCAGGGCTCATCCTACGAGCAGTACTTC
TRBV2,.,TRBD2,TRBJ2-7,CASRSTSDKTYEQYF,TGTGCCAGCAGGTCGACTAGCGACAAAACCTACGAGCAGTACTTC
TRBV24-1,.,.,TRBJ2-6,CATSDLNRATGANVLTF,TGTGCCACCAGTGACCTGAACAGGGCTACTGGGGCCAACGTCCTGACTTTC
TRBV20-1,many,TRBD1,TRBJ2-7,CSAGDSIHEQYF,TGCAGTGCTGGGGACAGTATACACGAGCAGTACTTC
TRBV21-1,few,.,TRBJ2-7,CASSKETSDEDYEQYF,TGTGCCAGCAGCAAAGAGACGTCGGACGAGGACTACGAGCAGTACTTC